These 11 T cell receptor beta chains were sequenced from one sample in a study of CD8+ T cells in alopecia areata. Extracted from the samples, RNA was reverse transcribed into cDNA to serve as the sequencing template. Profiled with immunoSEQ multiplex PCR; TCRdb holds only in-frame clones, not every one. Here the sample spans roughly 130,000 clones, roughly 58% being singletons. This specimen consisted of CD4+ T cells sorted from blood, obtained at week 0. The source of these receptors is a human donor with alopecia areata.

CDR3 sequence: CASSPRTEGETQYF. The CDR3 bases are TGCGCCAGCAGCCCGCGGACAGAAGGAGAGACCCAGTACTTC. The rearrangement joins TRBV5-1 to TRBJ2-5; maybe TRBD1 (6 bases). The CDR3 covers 14 residues. Trimming left V 4 bases short and J 4 bases short, with 14 bases between. The V gene's germline CDR1 is SGHRS and CDR2 YFSETQ.

The chain is built from TRBV5-4 and TRBJ2-1; possibly TRBD1 or TRBD2 for D (6 bases each). V shed 10 bases and J shed 9 bases, with 26 bases lying between them. The CDR3 has 15 amino acids. The germline V gene has CDR1 SGHNT and CDR2 YYREEE (reference sequence). In DNA form, the CDR3 reads TGTGCCGTCAGGCTCGGCAGGGGAGGTTCGGGTGAGCAGTTCTTC. Protein: CAVRLGRGGSGEQFF.

J is TRBJ2-5 and V is TRBV29-1; 12 nucleotides align to TRBD2. CDR1 SQVTM and CDR2 ANQGSEA come from the germline V gene. The CDR3 extends over 15 amino acids. The trim removed 7 bases at V and 0 bases at J, leaving 6 bases unmatched. CDR3 residues: CSEPSGRVYQETQYF. For the CDR3, the DNA is TGCAGCGAACCTAGCGGGAGGGTGTACCAAGAGACCCAGTACTTC.

The J gene is TRBJ2-5, the V gene TRBV2, with 10 bases aligning to TRBD2. Looked up from germline, CDR1 is SNHLY and CDR2 is FYNNEI. The CDR3 is made up of 16 amino acids. V was clipped by 7 bases and J by 4 bases; unmatched bases: 12. CDR3 sequence (DNA): TGTGCCAGCATCCCCCTAGCGGGAGTATCGGGAGAGACCCAGTACTTC. Translating it yields CASIPLAGVSGETQYF.

CDR3 amino acids: CASSAGQGGQETQYF. The CDR3 nucleotides are TGTGCCAGCAGCGCAGGACAGGGCGGTCAAGAGACCCAGTACTTC. The chain uses TRBV9 and TRBJ2-5; TRBD1 agrees at 8 bases. The junction had 6 bases not matched to a gene; V was cut back by 3 bases and J by 2 bases. The CDR3 totals 15 residues. Germline CDR1 SGDLS, CDR2 YYNGEE.

This clone showed up just once. The DNA for the CDR3 is TGCGCCAGCAGCCAAGATCAGTTGGGGCAGCAGTACTTC. Encoded protein: CASSQDQLGQQYF. This chain uses TRBV4-3 with TRBJ2-7; a weak D match, TRBD1 (5 bases). The germline V gene encodes CDR1 LGHNA and CDR2 YSLEER. This CDR3 spans 13 amino acids. Between the trimmed V and J ends, which lost 0 bases and 8 bases, there was a span of 11 bases.

J is TRBJ2-1 and V is TRBV11-2, with 10 positions matching TRBD2. The CDR3 runs to 16 residues. V dropped 5 bases and J dropped 6; count of bases not matched to a gene: 10. Germline V gene lookup returns CDR1 SGHAT and CDR2 FQNNGV. Here the CDR3 DNA reads TGTGCCAGCAGCCTACGCCTAGCGGGAGTTTTCAATGAGCAGTTCTTC. Translating gives CASSLRLAGVFNEQFF.

The chain recombines TRBV7-8 with TRBJ2-7; TRBD1 or TRBD2 may be the D gene (6 bases each). Germline lookup yields CDR1 SGHVS and CDR2 FQNEAQ. The CDR3 length is 15 residues. Trimming left V 1 base short and J 2 bases short, with 12 bases between. DNA for the CDR3: TGTGCCAGCAGCTTAGGGGGGGCCAGCACCTACGAGCAGTACTTC. This sequence encodes CASSLGGASTYEQYF. The full variable domain, completed using reference TRBV7-8 and TRBJ2-7, is GAGVSQSPRYKVAKRGQDVALRCDPISGHVSLFWYQQALGQGPEFLTYFQNEAQLDKSGLPSDRFFAERPEGSVSTLKIQRTQQEDSAVYLCASSLGGASTYEQYFGPGTRLTVT.

The CDR3 sequence: CASSRDRGEQFF. In DNA form, the CDR3 reads TGTGCCAGCTCACGGGACAGGGGAGAGCAGTTCTTC. V gene TRBV18 combines with J gene TRBJ2-1; 10 bases map to TRBD1. There are 12 residues in the CDR3. The germline V gene encodes CDR1 KGHSH and CDR2 LQKENI. The ends lost 4 bases at V and 10 bases at J; junction bases unmatched: 1.

The rearrangement uses TRBV7-2 and TRBJ1-6; TRBD1 aligns across 7 bases. Looked up from germline, CDR1 is SGHTA and CDR2 is FQGNSA. The CDR3 is made up of 15 amino acids. The trim removed 1 base at V and 6 bases at J, leaving 3 bases unmatched. The CDR3 nucleotides are TGTGCCAGCAGCTTAGACACAGGGGCTAATTCACCCCTCCACTTT. Translated: CASSLDTGANSPLHF.

The chain uses TRBV7-8 and TRBJ1-6; D may be TRBD1 (6 bases). V was cut by 4 bases and J by 4 bases, with 14 bases left in between. CDR1 is SGHVS, CDR2 FQNEAQ, per germline. The CDR3 runs 16 residues. This CDR3 reads CASSSRGGHYNSPLHF. The CDR3 DNA sequence: TGTGCCAGCAGCTCTAGGGGGGGACATTATAATTCACCCCTCCACTTT.